This T cell receptor (beta chain) appears in the sequencing data of a study of breast tumors, draining lymph nodes, adjacent tissues. This CDR3 region has 15 residues. V lost 3 bases and J 5 bases, leaving 11 bases between the germline ends. Germline CDR1 is SGHDN and CDR2 is FVKESK. The lymph nodes were axillary draining lymph nodes from breast cancer patients. Broader study findings: Most tumor T cells seemingly derive from lymph node, then expand in tumor. That most tumor T cells come from lymph nodes remained unproven. Tumor TCR diversity was below lymph nodes but above nontumor tissue. Luminal-like breast cancer showed significantly greater tumor-nontumor repertoire similarity than basal-like breast cancer did.

This clonotype was seen ten or more times. The antigen remains unidentified. One entry per CDR3 protein results from TCRdb running MiXCR on the multiplex PCR reads. The table records around 250,000 distinct CDR3 sequences, nearly 35% of them present only once. Sequences were obtained from axillary lymph node tissue. The sequence was obtained from a female donor with breast cancer. Some clones in this sample may be carry-over from other donors' samples. The V gene is TRBV14, the J gene TRBJ1-6; a possible D gene is TRBD1 (5 bases). The CDR3 DNA is TGTGCCAGCAGCCATTTGGGGCCAAATAATTCACCCCTCCACTTT. This codes for CASSHLGPNNSPLHF.